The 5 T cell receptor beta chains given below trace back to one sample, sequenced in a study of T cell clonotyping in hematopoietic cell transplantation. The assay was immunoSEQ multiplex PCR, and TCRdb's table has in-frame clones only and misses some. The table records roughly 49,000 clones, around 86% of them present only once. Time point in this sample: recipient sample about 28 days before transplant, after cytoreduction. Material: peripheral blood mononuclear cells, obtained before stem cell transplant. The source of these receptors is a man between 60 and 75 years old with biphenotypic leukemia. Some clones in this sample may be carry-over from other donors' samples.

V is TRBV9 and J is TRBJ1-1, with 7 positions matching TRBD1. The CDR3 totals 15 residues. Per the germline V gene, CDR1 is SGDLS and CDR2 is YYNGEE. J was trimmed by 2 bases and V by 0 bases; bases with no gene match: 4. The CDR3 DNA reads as TGTGCCAGCAGCGTAGGAAGGGGGCCCAACACTGAAGCTTTCTTT. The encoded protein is CASSVGRGPNTEAFF.

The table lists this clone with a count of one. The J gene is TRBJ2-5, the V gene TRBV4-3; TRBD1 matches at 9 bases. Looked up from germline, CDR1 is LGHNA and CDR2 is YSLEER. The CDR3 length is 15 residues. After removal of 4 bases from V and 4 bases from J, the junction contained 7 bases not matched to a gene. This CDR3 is CASSPGTGYSETQYF. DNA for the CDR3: TGCGCCAGCAGCCCGGGGACAGGGTATTCAGAGACCCAGTACTTC.

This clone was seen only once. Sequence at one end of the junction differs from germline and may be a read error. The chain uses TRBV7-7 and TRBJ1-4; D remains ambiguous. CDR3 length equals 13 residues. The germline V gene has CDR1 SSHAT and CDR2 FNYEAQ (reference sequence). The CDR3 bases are TGTGCTAGCAGCGCCCAGTTGGGCGAAAAACTGTTTTTT. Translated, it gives CASSAQLGEKLFF.

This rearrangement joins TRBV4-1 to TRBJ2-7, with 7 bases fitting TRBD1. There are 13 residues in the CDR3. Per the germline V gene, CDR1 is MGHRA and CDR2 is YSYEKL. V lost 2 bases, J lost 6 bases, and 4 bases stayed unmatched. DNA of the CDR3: TGCGCCAGCAGCCAAAGAGGGGGCTTCGAGCAGTACTTC. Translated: CASSQRGGFEQYF.

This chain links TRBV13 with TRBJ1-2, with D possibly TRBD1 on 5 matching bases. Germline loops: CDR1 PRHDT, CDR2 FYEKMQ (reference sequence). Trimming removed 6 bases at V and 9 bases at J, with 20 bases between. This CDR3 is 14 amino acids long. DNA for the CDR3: TGTGCCAGCAGTGTAGGGGTAGACTACGATAGCTACACCTTC. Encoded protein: CASSVGVDYDSYTF.